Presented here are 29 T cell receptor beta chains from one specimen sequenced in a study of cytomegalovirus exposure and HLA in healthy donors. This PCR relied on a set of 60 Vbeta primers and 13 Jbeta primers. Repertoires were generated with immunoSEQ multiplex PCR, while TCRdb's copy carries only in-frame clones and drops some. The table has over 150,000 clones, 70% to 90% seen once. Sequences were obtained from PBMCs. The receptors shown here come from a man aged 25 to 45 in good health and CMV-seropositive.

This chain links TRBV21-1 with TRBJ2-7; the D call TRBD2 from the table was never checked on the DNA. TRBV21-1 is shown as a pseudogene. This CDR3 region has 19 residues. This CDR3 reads CASSKSGTSSLLSSYEQYF. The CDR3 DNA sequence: TGTGCCAGCAGCAAGTCAGGGACTAGCTCCCTTTTGAGCTCCTACGAGCAGTACTTC.

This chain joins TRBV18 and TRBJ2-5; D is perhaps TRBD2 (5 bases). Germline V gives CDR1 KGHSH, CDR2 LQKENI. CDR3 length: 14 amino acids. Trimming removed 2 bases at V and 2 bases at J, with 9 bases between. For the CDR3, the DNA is TGTGCCAGCTCACCAAGGAGCGGACAAGAGACCCAGTACTTC. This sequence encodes CASSPRSGQETQYF.

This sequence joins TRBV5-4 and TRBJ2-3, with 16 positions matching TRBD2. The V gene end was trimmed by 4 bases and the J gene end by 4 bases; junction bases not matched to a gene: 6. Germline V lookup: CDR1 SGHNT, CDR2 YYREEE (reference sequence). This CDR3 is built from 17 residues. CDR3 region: CASSPGLAGGQADTQYF. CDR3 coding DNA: TGTGCCAGCAGCCCGGGACTAGCGGGAGGGCAGGCAGATACGCAGTATTTT. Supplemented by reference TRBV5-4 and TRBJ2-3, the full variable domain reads ETGVTQSPTHLIKTRGQQVTLRCSSQSGHNTVSWYQQALGQGPQFIFQYYREEENGRGNFPPRFSGLQFPNYSSELNVNALELDDSALYLCASSPGLAGGQADTQYFGPGTRLTVL.

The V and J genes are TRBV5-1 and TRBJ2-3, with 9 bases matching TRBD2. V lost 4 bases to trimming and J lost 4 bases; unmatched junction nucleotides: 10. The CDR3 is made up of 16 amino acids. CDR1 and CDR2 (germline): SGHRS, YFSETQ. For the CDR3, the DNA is TGCGCCAGCAGCGGTCGTCTAGCGGGAAGGGCAGATACGCAGTATTTT. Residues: CASSGRLAGRADTQYF.

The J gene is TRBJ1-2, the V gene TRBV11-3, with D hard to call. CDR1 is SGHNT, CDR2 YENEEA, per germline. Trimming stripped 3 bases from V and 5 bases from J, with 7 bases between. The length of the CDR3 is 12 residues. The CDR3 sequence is CASSLGVYGYTF. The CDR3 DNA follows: TGTGCCAGCAGCTTGGGAGTGTATGGCTACACCTTC.

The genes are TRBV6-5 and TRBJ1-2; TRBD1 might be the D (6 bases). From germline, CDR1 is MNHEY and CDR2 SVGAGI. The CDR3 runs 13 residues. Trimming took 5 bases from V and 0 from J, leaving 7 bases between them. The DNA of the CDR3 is TGTGCCAGCAGTAGGACAGCTAACTATGGCTACACCTTC. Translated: CASSRTANYGYTF.

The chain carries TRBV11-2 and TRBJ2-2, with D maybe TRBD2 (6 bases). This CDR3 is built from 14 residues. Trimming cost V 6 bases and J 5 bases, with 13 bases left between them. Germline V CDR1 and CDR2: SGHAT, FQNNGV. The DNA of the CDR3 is TGTGCCAGCAGGCGTCTCGGGGGTACCGGGGAGCTGTTTTTT. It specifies CASRRLGGTGELFF.

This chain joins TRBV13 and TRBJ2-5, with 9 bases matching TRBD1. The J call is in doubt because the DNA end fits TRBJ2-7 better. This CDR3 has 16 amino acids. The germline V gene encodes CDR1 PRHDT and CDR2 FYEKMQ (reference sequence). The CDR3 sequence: CASSLGPGQGYYEQYF. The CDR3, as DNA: TGTGCCAGCAGCTTAGGCCCGGGACAGGGCTACTACGAGCAGTACTTC.

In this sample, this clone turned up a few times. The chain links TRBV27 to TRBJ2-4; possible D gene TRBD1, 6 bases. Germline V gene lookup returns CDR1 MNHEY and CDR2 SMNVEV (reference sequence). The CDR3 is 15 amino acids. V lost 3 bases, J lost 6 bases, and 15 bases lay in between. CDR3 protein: CASSLRGTMGNIQYF. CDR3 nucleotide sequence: TGTGCCAGCAGTTTGAGAGGGACAATGGGAAACATTCAGTACTTC.

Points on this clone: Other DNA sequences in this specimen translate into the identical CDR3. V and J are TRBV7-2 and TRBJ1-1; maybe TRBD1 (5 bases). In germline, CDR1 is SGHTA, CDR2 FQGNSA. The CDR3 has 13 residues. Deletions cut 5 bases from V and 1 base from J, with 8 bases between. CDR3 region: CASSRTGNTEAFF. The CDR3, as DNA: TGTGCCAGCAGCCGTACAGGGAACACTGAAGCTTTCTTT. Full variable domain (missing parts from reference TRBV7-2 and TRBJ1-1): GAGVSQSPSNKVTEKGKDVELRCDPISGHTALYWYRQSLGQGLEFLIYFQGNSAPDKSGLPSDRFSAERTGGSVSTLTIQRTQQEDSAVYLCASSRTGNTEAFFGQGTRLTVV.

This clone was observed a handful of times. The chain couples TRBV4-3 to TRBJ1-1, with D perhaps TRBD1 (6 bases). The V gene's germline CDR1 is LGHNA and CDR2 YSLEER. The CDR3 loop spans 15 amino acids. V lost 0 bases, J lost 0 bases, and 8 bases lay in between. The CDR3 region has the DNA TGCGCCAGCAGCCAAGAGGCAGGGGTGAACACTGAAGCTTTCTTT. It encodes CASSQEAGVNTEAFF.

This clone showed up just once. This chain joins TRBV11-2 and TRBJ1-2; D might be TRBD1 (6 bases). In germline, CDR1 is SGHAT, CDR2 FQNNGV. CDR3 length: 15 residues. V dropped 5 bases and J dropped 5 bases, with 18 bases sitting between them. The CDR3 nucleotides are TGTGCCAGCAGCCCACAGGGCAGCGGTTATTATGGCTACACCTTC. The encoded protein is CASSPQGSGYYGYTF.

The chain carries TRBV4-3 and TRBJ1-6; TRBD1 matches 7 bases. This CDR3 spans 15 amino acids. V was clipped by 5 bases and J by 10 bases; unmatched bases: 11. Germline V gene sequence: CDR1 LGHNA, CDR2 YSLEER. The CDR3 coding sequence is TGCGCCAGCAGCTGGGGACAGTATGGTGGGTCACCCCTCCACTTT. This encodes CASSWGQYGGSPLHF.

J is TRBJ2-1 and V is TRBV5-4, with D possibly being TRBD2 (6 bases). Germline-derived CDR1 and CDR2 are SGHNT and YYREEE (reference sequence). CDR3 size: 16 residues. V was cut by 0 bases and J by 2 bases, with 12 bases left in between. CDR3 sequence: CASSLAILATYNEQFF. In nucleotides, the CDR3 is TGTGCCAGCAGCTTGGCTATACTAGCTACCTACAATGAGCAGTTCTTC.

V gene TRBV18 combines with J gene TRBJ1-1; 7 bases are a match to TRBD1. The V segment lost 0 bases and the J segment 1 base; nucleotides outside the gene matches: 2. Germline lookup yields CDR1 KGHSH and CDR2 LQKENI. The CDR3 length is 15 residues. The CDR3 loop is CASSPPRGPNTEAFF. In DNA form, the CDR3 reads TGTGCCAGCTCACCACCGAGGGGGCCGAACACTGAAGCTTTCTTT.

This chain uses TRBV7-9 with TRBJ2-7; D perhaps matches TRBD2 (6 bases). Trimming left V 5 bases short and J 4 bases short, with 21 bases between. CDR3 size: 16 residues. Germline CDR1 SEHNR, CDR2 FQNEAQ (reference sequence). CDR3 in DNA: TGTGCCAGCAGCCCAGGCCCTCCTGGGAGGTCTTACGAGCAGTACGTC. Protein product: CASSPGPPGRSYEQYV.

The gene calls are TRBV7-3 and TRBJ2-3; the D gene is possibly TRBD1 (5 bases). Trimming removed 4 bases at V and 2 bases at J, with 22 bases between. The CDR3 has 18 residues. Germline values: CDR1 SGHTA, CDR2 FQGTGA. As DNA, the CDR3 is TGTGCCAGCAGCTCCCCCGGCAGGGTCCCTACCGTCACAGATACGCAGTATTTT. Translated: CASSSPGRVPTVTDTQYF.

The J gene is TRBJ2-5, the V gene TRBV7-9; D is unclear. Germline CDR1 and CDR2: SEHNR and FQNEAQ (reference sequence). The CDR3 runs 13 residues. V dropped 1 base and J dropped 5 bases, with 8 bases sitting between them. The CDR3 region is CASSLGPRETQYF. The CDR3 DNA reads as TGTGCCAGCAGCTTAGGCCCCAGGGAGACCCAGTACTTC.

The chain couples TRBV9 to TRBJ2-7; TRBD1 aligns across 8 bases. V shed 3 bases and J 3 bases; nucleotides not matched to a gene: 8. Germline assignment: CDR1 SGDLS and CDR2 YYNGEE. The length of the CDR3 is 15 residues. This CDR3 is CASSAGTGVHYEQYF. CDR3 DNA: TGTGCCAGCAGCGCCGGGACAGGAGTACACTACGAGCAGTACTTC.

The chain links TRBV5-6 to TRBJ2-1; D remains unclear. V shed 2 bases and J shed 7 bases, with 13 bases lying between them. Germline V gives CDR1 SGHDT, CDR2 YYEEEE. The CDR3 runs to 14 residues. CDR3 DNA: TGTGCCAGCAGCTTTTTCGCGGCCTGGAATGAGCAGTTCTTC. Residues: CASSFFAAWNEQFF. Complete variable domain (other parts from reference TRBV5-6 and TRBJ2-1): DAGVTQSPTHLIKTRGQQVTLRCSPKSGHDTVSWYQQALGQGPQFIFQYYEEEERQRGNFPDRFSGHQFPNYSSELNVNALLLGDSALYLCASSFFAAWNEQFFGPGTRLTVL.

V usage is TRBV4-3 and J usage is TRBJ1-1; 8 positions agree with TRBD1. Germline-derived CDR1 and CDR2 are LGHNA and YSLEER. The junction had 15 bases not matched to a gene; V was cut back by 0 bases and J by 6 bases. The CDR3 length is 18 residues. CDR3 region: CASSQDQTMDRVISEAFF. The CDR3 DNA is TGCGCCAGCAGCCAAGATCAAACTATGGACAGGGTAATTTCTGAAGCTTTCTTT.

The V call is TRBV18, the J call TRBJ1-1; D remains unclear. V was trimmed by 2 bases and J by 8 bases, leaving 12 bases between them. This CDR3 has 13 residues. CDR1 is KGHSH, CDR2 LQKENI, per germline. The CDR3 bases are TGTGCCAGCTCACCATACAAAATGTGGGAAGCTTTCTTT. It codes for CASSPYKMWEAFF.

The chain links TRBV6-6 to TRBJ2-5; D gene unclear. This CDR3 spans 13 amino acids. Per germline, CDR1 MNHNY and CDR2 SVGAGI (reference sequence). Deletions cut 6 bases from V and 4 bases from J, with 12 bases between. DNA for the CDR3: TGTGCCAGCAGCGAATACTCGGTAGAGACCCAGTACTTC. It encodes CASSEYSVETQYF.

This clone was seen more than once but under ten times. This chain's CDR3 is CATSLRQGGTDTQYF. Here the CDR3 DNA reads TGTGCCACCAGCCTTCGACAGGGAGGCACAGATACGCAGTATTTT. The chain is built from TRBV15 and TRBJ2-3; 7 positions agree with TRBD1. V lost 5 bases to trimming and J lost 1 base; unmatched junction nucleotides: 6. The CDR3 is 15 amino acids. CDR1 and CDR2 (germline): LNHNV, YYDKDF (reference sequence).

For the CDR3, the DNA is TGTGCCAGCAGCTTATCGGACAGGGGCGCCGGGGAGCTGTTTTTT. Encoded protein: CASSLSDRGAGELFF. The chain couples TRBV5-4 to TRBJ2-2; 9 positions agree with TRBD1. Trimming took 2 bases from V and 6 from J; bases not matched to a gene: 5. The germline V gene has CDR1 SGHNT and CDR2 YYREEE (reference sequence). CDR3 length: 15 residues.

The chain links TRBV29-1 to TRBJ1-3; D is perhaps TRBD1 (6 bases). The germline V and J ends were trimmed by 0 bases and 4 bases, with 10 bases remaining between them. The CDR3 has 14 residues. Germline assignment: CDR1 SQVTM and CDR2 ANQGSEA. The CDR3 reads CSVEDGDRGNTIYF. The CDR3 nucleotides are TGCAGCGTTGAAGATGGAGACAGGGGAAACACCATATATTTT. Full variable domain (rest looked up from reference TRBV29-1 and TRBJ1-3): SAVISQKPSRDICQRGTSLTIQCQVDSQVTMMFWYRQQPGQSLTLIATANQGSEATYESGFVIDKFPISRPNLTFSTLTVSNMSPEDSSIYLCSVEDGDRGNTIYFGEGSWLTVV.

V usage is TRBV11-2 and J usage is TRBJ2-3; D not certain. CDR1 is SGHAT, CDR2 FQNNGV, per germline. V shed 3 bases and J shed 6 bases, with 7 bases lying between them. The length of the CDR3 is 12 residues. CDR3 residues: CASSFSEDTQYF. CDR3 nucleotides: TGTGCCAGCAGCTTCAGCGAGGATACGCAGTATTTT.

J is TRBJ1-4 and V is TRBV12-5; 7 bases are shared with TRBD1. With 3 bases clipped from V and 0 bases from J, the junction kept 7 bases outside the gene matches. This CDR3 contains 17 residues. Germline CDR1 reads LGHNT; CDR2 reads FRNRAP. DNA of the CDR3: TGTGCTAGTGGTTTCATAACCGGGACAGCAACTAATGAAAAACTGTTTTTT. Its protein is CASGFITGTATNEKLFF.

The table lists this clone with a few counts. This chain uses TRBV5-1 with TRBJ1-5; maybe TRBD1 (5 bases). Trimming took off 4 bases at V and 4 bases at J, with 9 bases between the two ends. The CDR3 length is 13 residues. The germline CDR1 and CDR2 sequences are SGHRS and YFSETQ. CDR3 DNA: TGCGCCAGCAGCCCTCAGGGTAATCAGCCCCAGCATTTT. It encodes CASSPQGNQPQHF.